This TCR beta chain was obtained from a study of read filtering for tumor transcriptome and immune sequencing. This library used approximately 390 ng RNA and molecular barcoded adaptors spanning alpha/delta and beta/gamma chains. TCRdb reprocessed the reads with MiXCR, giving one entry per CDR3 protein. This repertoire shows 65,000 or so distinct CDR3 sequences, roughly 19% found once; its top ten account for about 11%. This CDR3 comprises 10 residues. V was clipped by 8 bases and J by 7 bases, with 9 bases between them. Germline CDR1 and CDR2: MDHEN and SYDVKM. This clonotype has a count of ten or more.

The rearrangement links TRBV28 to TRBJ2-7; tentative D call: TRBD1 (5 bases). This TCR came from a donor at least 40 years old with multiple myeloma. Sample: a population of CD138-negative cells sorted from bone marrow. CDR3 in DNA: TGTGCCAGCGGAAACAGGGAGCAGTACTTC. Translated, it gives CASGNREQYF.